The sample holds a few counts of the clone carrying this T cell receptor beta chain. Reverse transcription of extracted RNA yielded cDNA, which provided the sequencing template. Assay: immunoSEQ multiplex PCR; the TCRdb copy retains only in-frame clones and omits some. The sample consists of around 120,000 clones, around two fifths of them appearing once. Those with alopecia areata gave lesional scalp punch biopsies and peripheral blood. This entry comes from a study of CD8+ T cells in alopecia areata. The specimen sequenced was CD4+ T cells sorted from blood. The sequence was obtained from a human donor with alopecia areata.

This CDR3 reads CSARSRANEQFF. The CDR3 coding sequence is TGCAGCGCGAGAAGTAGGGCTAATGAGCAGTTCTTC. V and J are TRBV29-1 and TRBJ2-1, with D uncertain. V lost 7 bases to trimming and J lost 7 bases, with 14 bases between them. The CDR3 spans 12 residues. CDR1 is SQVTM and CDR2 is ANQGSEA in the germline V gene.